This T cell receptor (beta chain) was captured in a study of beta chain features in type 1 diabetes. Study details: Similarity in age, gender and cell yields was seen between patients and healthy donors. Broader study findings: Among patients, naive, central memory and Treg TCRB repertoires appeared more similar than among healthy donors. Moderate but significant shortening of TCRB CDR3s was recorded in all four CD4+ subsets from Type 1 diabetes patients.

Trimming removed 5 bases from V and 4 bases from J, with 20 bases in between. CDR1 and CDR2 (germline): GTSNPN, SVGIG (reference sequence). This CDR3 region has 15 residues. Reverse transcription of all isolated RNA meant that expressed TCRB transcripts were sequenced. The method was immunoSEQ multiplex PCR; TCRdb's version includes in-frame clones alone and lacks a portion of them. The sample holds around 350,000 clones, over 10% seen once. This clone came up a few times. Antigen specificity is unknown. This chain links TRBV30 with TRBJ1-2; TRBD1 is a possible D gene (5 bases). This sequence originates from a man between 18 and 29 years old in good health. The sample taken for sequencing was naive CD4+ T cells from blood. The CDR3 DNA follows: TGTGCCTGGGCCCCGCGTGGGGCTTACTTCTATGGCTACACCTTC. It specifies CAWAPRGAYFYGYTF. The full variable domain, rest sourced from reference TRBV30 and TRBJ1-2, is SQTIHQWPATLVQPVGSPLSLECTVEGTSNPNLYWYRQAAGRGLQLLFYSVGIGQISSEVPQNLSASRPQDRQFILSSKKLLLSDSGFYLCAWAPRGAYFYGYTFGSGTRLTVV.